These 32 T cell receptor beta chains were all obtained from the same sample, sequenced in a study of cytomegalovirus exposure and HLA in healthy donors. The PCR made use of 60 Vbeta and 13 Jbeta primers. Produced via immunoSEQ multiplex PCR; TCRdb's table is partial and in-frame only. Of roughly 81,000 clones listed, roughly 80% are singletons. The specimen sequenced was PBMCs. These receptor sequences come from a boy aged 10-17 years in good health and CMV-seronegative.

The V and J genes are TRBV4-1 and TRBJ2-3, with 13 nucleotides matching TRBD2. CDR3 length equals 20 residues. J gave up 0 bases and V 3 bases, and 12 bases lay outside the gene matches. Looked up from germline, CDR1 is MGHRA and CDR2 is YSYEKL. In DNA, the CDR3 is TGCGCCAGCAGCCACCCTGGACTAGCGGGAGTTAAGGGTAGCACAGATACGCAGTATTTT. Amino acids: CASSHPGLAGVKGSTDTQYF.

The chain couples TRBV15 to TRBJ2-7; tentatively, D is TRBD1 (5 bases). This CDR3 spans 14 amino acids. Trimming stripped 0 bases from V and 7 bases from J, with 13 bases between. Germline V gene sequence: CDR1 LNHNV, CDR2 YYDKDF (reference sequence). The CDR3 protein is CATSRDLDSWEQYF. Here the CDR3 DNA reads TGTGCCACCAGCAGAGATCTAGACAGCTGGGAGCAGTACTTC.

This clone was observed a handful of times. V gene TRBV4-3 combines with J gene TRBJ2-1, with 8 nucleotides matching TRBD2. Germline V gene lookup returns CDR1 LGHNA and CDR2 YSLEER. J lost 4 bases, V lost 0 bases, and 5 bases had no gene match. CDR3 size: 16 residues. CDR3 coding DNA: TGCGCCAGCAGCCAAGATAGGAGCGGGGGTTACAATGAGCAGTTCTTC. Residues: CASSQDRSGGYNEQFF.

V and J are TRBV7-9 and TRBJ1-1; D remains ambiguous. V dropped 5 bases and J dropped 1 base, with 8 bases sitting between them. Germline V CDR1 and CDR2: SEHNR, FQNEAQ (reference sequence). The CDR3 is made up of 13 amino acids. CDR3 sequence (DNA): TGTGCCAGCAGCCCCGACTCGAACACTGAAGCTTTCTTT. It is translated as CASSPDSNTEAFF. Complete variable domain (other parts from reference TRBV7-9 and TRBJ1-1): DTGVSQNPRHKITKRGQNVTFRCDPISEHNRLYWYRQTLGQGPEFLTYFQNEAQLEKSRLLSDRFSAERPKGSFSTLEIQRTEQGDSAMYLCASSPDSNTEAFFGQGTRLTVV.

This chain joins TRBV7-8 and TRBJ2-7, with TRBD2 matching over 9 bases. V dropped 6 bases and J dropped 2; count of bases not matched to a gene: 5. Germline loops: CDR1 SGHVS, CDR2 FQNEAQ. The CDR3 contains 14 residues. The CDR3, as DNA: TGTGCCAGCAGTCAAGGACTAGCGCCCTACGAGCAGTACTTC. Encoded protein: CASSQGLAPYEQYF.

This clone was observed a few times. This chain uses TRBV6-5 with TRBJ1-2; D is unclear. Germline-derived CDR1 and CDR2 are MNHEY and SVGAGI. This CDR3 is 16 amino acids long. V shed 0 bases and J shed 4 bases, with 15 bases lying between them. This CDR3 reads CASSYSSQAMPYGYTF. For the CDR3, the DNA is TGTGCCAGCAGTTACTCGTCTCAGGCAATGCCCTATGGCTACACCTTC.

V gene TRBV11-3 combines with J gene TRBJ1-1, with 7 bases that match TRBD1. Unmatched junction bases numbered 6, after V lost 5 bases and J lost 3 bases. Germline assignment: CDR1 SGHNT and CDR2 YENEEA. The CDR3 is made up of 14 amino acids. This chain's CDR3 is CASSPNRGDTEAFF. The CDR3 nucleotides read TGTGCCAGCAGCCCGAACAGGGGCGACACTGAAGCTTTCTTT.

The rearrangement uses TRBV4-1 and TRBJ1-3; D possibly corresponds to TRBD1 (5 bases). This CDR3 is built from 13 residues. Germline CDR1 reads MGHRA; CDR2 reads YSYEKL. Trimming stripped 2 bases from V and 9 bases from J, with 11 bases between. CDR3 DNA sequence: TGCGCCAGCAGCCAACCTGCGGGGGTCACCATATATTTT. It translates to CASSQPAGVTIYF.

This clone was counted once. V gene TRBV5-1 combines with J gene TRBJ2-1; a possible D gene is TRBD2 (8 bases). V gave up 3 bases and J gave up 3 bases, with 22 bases separating them. The CDR3 totals 18 residues. CDR1 is SGHRS and CDR2 is YFSETQ in the germline V gene. The CDR3 DNA sequence: TGCGCCAGCAGCTCCCAGGGGGGGCGGGAGGCCTTCTACAATGAGCAGTTCTTC. As protein: CASSSQGGREAFYNEQFF.

The J gene is TRBJ1-1, the V gene TRBV15; D gene unclear. V was trimmed by 6 bases and J by 1 base, leaving 18 bases between them. This CDR3 comprises 16 residues. The germline V gene encodes CDR1 LNHNV and CDR2 YYDKDF (reference sequence). This CDR3 is CATRSPSVAGNTEAFF. DNA for the CDR3: TGTGCCACCAGGTCCCCGAGTGTGGCGGGGAACACTGAAGCTTTCTTT.

This chain links TRBV15 with TRBJ2-7; no reliable D call. V was cut by 0 bases and J by 1 base, with 10 bases left in between. The length of the CDR3 is 15 residues. The germline CDR1 and CDR2 sequences are LNHNV and YYDKDF (reference sequence). The CDR3 protein is CATSRDLTESYEQYF. The CDR3 DNA follows: TGTGCCACCAGCAGAGATCTTACAGAATCCTACGAGCAGTACTTC.

CDR3: CASSPRGGLNTEAFF. CDR3 DNA: TGTGCCAGCTCACCACGCGGGGGGTTGAACACTGAAGCTTTCTTT. The rearrangement joins TRBV18 to TRBJ1-1; maybe TRBD1 (5 bases). V lost 1 base and J lost 0, with 9 bases in between. The germline gives CDR1 KGHSH, CDR2 LQKENI. The CDR3 is 15 residues long.

This clone was found a few times. This chain joins TRBV7-9 and TRBJ1-4; TRBD1 might be the D (5 bases). The CDR3 loop spans 15 amino acids. The germline V and J ends were trimmed by 5 bases and 13 bases, with 23 bases remaining between them. CDR1 is SEHNR, CDR2 FQNEAQ, per germline (reference sequence). CDR3 nucleotides: TGTGCCAGCAGCGCGGGACGGACAACTAATTCGAGACTGTTTTTT. Translating it yields CASSAGRTTNSRLFF.

The rearrangement links TRBV7-8 to TRBJ1-2; 7 bases match TRBD1. Germline V CDR1 and CDR2: SGHVS, FQNEAQ. The CDR3 extends over 13 amino acids. J lost 8 bases, V lost 5 bases, and 8 bases had no gene match. The DNA of the CDR3 is TGTGCCAGCAGCCCAGACAGGGCGAAAGGCTACACCTTC. Translated, it gives CASSPDRAKGYTF.

The chain carries TRBV7-6 and TRBJ1-2; no clear D. The CDR3 has 13 amino acids. Germline V CDR1 and CDR2: SGHVS, FNYEAQ. With 5 bases removed from V and 7 bases from J, the gap between germline ends came to 14 bases. CDR3 bases: TGTGCCAGCAGCCACCGGGGTATCGGTGGCTACACCTTC. Encoded protein: CASSHRGIGGYTF.

This clone was counted once. V and J are TRBV4-3 and TRBJ2-5, with 7 positions matching TRBD2. The length of the CDR3 is 15 residues. Unmatched junction bases numbered 8, after V lost 4 bases and J lost 3 bases. Germline V lookup: CDR1 LGHNA, CDR2 YSLEER. The CDR3 reads CASSRGTSGKETQYF. As DNA, the CDR3 is TGCGCCAGCAGCCGAGGAACAAGCGGGAAAGAGACCCAGTACTTC.

This sequence joins TRBV7-6 and TRBJ1-2; D remains ambiguous. This CDR3 is 13 amino acids long. V was pared by 6 bases and J by 1 base, with 9 bases between. CDR1 is SGHVS and CDR2 is FNYEAQ in the germline V gene. Here the CDR3 DNA reads TGTGCCAGCAGTCCCGGGGTTAACTATGGCTACACCTTC. Translation gives CASSPGVNYGYTF.

The sample holds one count of this clone. CDR3 amino acids: CASSKGGRGQFF. In nucleotides, the CDR3 is TGTGCCAGCAGTAAGGGGGGGCGAGGGCAGTTCTTC. This chain joins TRBV6-6 and TRBJ2-1, with D possibly being TRBD2 (7 bases). The germline V gene encodes CDR1 MNHNY and CDR2 SVGAGI (reference sequence). The CDR3 has 12 residues. The V and J ends lost 5 bases and 12 bases respectively, with 14 bases between them.

The rearrangement uses TRBV18 and TRBJ1-2; 7 bases line up with TRBD1. There are 14 residues in the CDR3. The junction had 5 bases not matched to a gene; V was cut back by 4 bases and J by 3 bases. Germline V CDR1 and CDR2: KGHSH, LQKENI. As DNA, the CDR3 is TGTGCCAGCTCACACGGGGACAGCTACTATGGCTACACCTTC. Encoded protein: CASSHGDSYYGYTF.

This rearrangement joins TRBV9 to TRBJ2-1, with D perhaps matching TRBD2 (5 bases). The CDR3 covers 14 residues. The V gene lost 4 bases and the J gene lost 4 bases, with 12 bases spanning the gap. Germline CDR1 SGDLS, CDR2 YYNGEE. The CDR3 coding sequence is TGTGCCAGCAGCCCCTACGGAGGATACAATGAGCAGTTCTTC. It yields the protein CASSPYGGYNEQFF.

The chain is built from TRBV15 and TRBJ1-5, with D possibly being TRBD1 (6 bases). V shed 3 bases and J shed 3 bases, with 15 bases lying between them. Germline V CDR1 and CDR2: LNHNV, YYDKDF (reference sequence). The CDR3 loop spans 16 amino acids. CDR3 residues: CATSRTDRPFNQPQHF. The DNA for the CDR3 is TGTGCCACCAGCAGGACTGACAGGCCGTTCAATCAGCCCCAGCATTTT.

This chain uses TRBV28 with TRBJ2-2; 9 bases fit TRBD2. The CDR3 covers 14 residues. Germline values: CDR1 MDHEN, CDR2 SYDVKM. The V segment lost 7 bases and the J segment 11 bases; nucleotides outside the gene matches: 11. The CDR3 bases are TGTGCCAGCACGTCGCTCGCGGGGGGGATCGAGCTGTTTTTT. Its protein is CASTSLAGGIELFF.

CDR3 sequence (DNA): TGCGCCAGCAGCCAAGTACCGGGGGGTCCCTACGAGCAGTACTTC. The encoded protein is CASSQVPGGPYEQYF. This sequence joins TRBV4-1 and TRBJ2-7, with 7 nucleotides matching TRBD2. CDR1 MGHRA and CDR2 YSYEKL come from the germline V gene. The CDR3 length is 15 residues. With 1 base clipped from V and 2 bases from J, the junction kept 5 bases outside the gene matches.

This clone was recorded only once. V gene TRBV7-2 combines with J gene TRBJ2-7; 7 positions agree with TRBD2. CDR3 length: 15 amino acids. The junction had 12 bases not matched to a gene; V was cut back by 4 bases and J by 6 bases. The germline CDR1 and CDR2 sequences are SGHTA and FQGNSA. This CDR3 reads CASSYELGRKVEQYF. CDR3 sequence (DNA): TGTGCCAGCAGCTACGAACTCGGGAGGAAGGTCGAGCAGTACTTC.

The V call is TRBV14, the J call TRBJ1-1, with 7 nucleotides matching TRBD1. This CDR3 is 13 amino acids long. Germline CDR1 is SGHDN and CDR2 is FVKESK. V gave up 6 bases and J gave up 5 bases; unmatched junction bases: 6. The CDR3 DNA reads as TGTGCCAGCAGTTGGACAGGCGGGACTGAAGCTTTCTTT. This encodes CASSWTGGTEAFF.

This chain uses TRBV6-5 with TRBJ2-7, with 8 bases fitting TRBD2. With 7 bases clipped from V and 7 bases from J, the junction kept 9 bases outside the gene matches. The CDR3 is made up of 13 amino acids. CDR1 is MNHEY, CDR2 SVGAGI, per germline. Written as DNA, the CDR3 is TGTGCCAGCACTTCTAGCGGGTTCGCGGAGCAGTACTTC. Translation: CASTSSGFAEQYF.

In this sample, this clone turned up once. The chain uses TRBV29-1 and TRBJ1-2, with a possible D match to TRBD1 (5 bases). The V end was cut by 0 bases, the J end by 2 bases, with 7 bases between. There are 13 residues in the CDR3. Germline V gene sequence: CDR1 SQVTM, CDR2 ANQGSEA. CDR3 bases: TGCAGCGTTGAAGACACAGGAAACTATGGCTACACCTTC. It translates to CSVEDTGNYGYTF. Full variable domain (rest looked up from reference TRBV29-1 and TRBJ1-2): SAVISQKPSRDICQRGTSLTIQCQVDSQVTMMFWYRQQPGQSLTLIATANQGSEATYESGFVIDKFPISRPNLTFSTLTVSNMSPEDSSIYLCSVEDTGNYGYTFGSGTRLTVV.

This rearrangement joins TRBV27 to TRBJ1-1, with D uncertain. Trimming took off 4 bases at V and 0 bases at J, with 9 bases between the two ends. The CDR3 runs 14 residues. From germline, CDR1 is MNHEY and CDR2 SMNVEV (reference sequence). The CDR3 loop reads CASSYPGMNTEAFF. The CDR3 coding sequence is TGTGCCAGCAGTTACCCGGGGATGAACACTGAAGCTTTCTTT.

This chain links TRBV5-4 with TRBJ1-1, with unresolved D. With 1 base removed from V and 4 bases from J, the gap between germline ends came to 14 bases. Germline V lookup: CDR1 SGHNT, CDR2 YYREEE (reference sequence). The CDR3 length is 15 residues. This chain's CDR3 is CASSLRSRQSTEAFF. The CDR3 nucleotides read TGTGCCAGCAGCTTGAGGAGTCGGCAGTCCACTGAAGCTTTCTTT.

This clone turned up a few times. Because the CDR3's place on the DNA is in doubt, the DNA is left out and the CDR3 is given as listed by TCRdb. This chain joins TRBV21-1 and TRBJ2-3; the tabulated D call, TRBD1, remains unverified against the DNA. TRBV21-1 is tagged as a pseudogene. The CDR3 is made up of 17 amino acids, end residues included. CDR3 sequence reads: CASRPGQDYPCTDTQYF.

The chain employs TRBV2 and TRBJ1-1; D may be TRBD1 (5 bases). CDR3 length equals 13 residues. With 5 bases removed from V and 3 bases from J, the gap between germline ends came to 10 bases. CDR1 and CDR2 from the germline V gene are SNHLY and FYNNEI. The CDR3 sequence: CASSPDRYTEAFF. The CDR3 nucleotides are TGTGCCAGCAGTCCTGACAGATACACTGAAGCTTTCTTT. Drawing the rest from reference TRBV2 and TRBJ1-1, the complete variable domain is EPEVTQTPSHQVTQMGQEVILRCVPISNHLYFYWYRQILGQKVEFLVSFYNNEISEKSEIFDDQFSVERPDGSNFTLKIRSTKLEDSAMYFCASSPDRYTEAFFGQGTRLTVV.

The rearrangement joins TRBV6-4 to TRBJ2-1; 7 positions match TRBD2. In germline, CDR1 is MRHNA, CDR2 SNTAGT. The CDR3 is 15 amino acids. V lost 5 bases and J lost 4; bases outside the gene matches: 8. In DNA form, the CDR3 reads TGTGCCAGCAGTCAAGCTAGCGGACCATACAATGAGCAGTTCTTC. Amino acids: CASSQASGPYNEQFF.